This T cell receptor (beta chain) was recorded in a study of shared clonotypes between healthy human individuals. As handled by the study authors: In the immunoSEQ data, sequences were junction-only and lacked quality scores, so filtering differed. Profiled with immunoSEQ multiplex PCR; TCRdb holds only in-frame clones, not every one. The DNA gave D and trimming, while V, J and clone size come from that table. The data contain about 2.4 million clones, 90% to 95% of them singletons. Whole-study results and caveats: Sampling included only blood; tissue repertoires likely differ.

CDR3 size: 15 residues. CDR1 SGHNT and CDR2 YENEEA come from the germline V gene. V was pared by 4 bases and J by 2 bases, with 5 bases of the junction left unmatched. This clone was recorded once. Its antigen is not identified. This clonotype was obtained from a man aged 18 to 29 in good health. Some clones in this sample may be carry-over from other donors' samples. Input material: naive CD4+ T cells from PBMCs. The subset was: CD45RA+ positively selected. This rearrangement joins TRBV11-3 to TRBJ2-1, with 7 bases matching TRBD2. CDR3 sequence reads: CASSWEGFPYNEQFF. The CDR3 DNA reads as TGTGCCAGCAGCTGGGAGGGCTTTCCCTACAATGAGCAGTTCTTC.